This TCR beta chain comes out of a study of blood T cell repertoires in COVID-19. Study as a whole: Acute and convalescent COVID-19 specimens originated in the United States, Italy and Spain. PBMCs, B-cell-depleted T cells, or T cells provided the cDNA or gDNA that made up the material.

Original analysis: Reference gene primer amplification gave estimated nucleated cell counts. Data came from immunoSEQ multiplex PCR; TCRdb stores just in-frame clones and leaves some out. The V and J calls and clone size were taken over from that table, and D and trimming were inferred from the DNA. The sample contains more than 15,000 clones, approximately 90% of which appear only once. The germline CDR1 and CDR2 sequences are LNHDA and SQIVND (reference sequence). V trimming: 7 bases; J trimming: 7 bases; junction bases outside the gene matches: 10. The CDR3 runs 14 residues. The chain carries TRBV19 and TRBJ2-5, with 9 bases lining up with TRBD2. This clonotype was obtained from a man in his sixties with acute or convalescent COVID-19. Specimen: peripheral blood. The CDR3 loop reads CASTSGGGGGTQYF. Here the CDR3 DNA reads TGTGCCAGTACCTCCGGCGGGGGGGGCGGGACCCAGTACTTC.